This passage covers 8 T cell receptor beta chains from one sample sequenced in a study of response to subunit inactivated influenza vaccine. TCRdb redid the calling of the RT-PCR reads with MiXCR, one entry per CDR3 protein. The profile covers under 200,000 distinct CDR3 sequences, with 9.5% to 15% appearing a single time and approximately 30% taken by the ten largest. These data also featured in a second study, about T cells expressing NK-cell markers. From that paper: Beta-chain TCR cDNA was generated via 5'RACE template switching with UMIs.

The sequencing here drew on CD8+ T cells sorted from PBMCs, taken about 11 days after vaccination. All receptors come from a man between 50 and 59 years old who received an inactivated influenza vaccine.

The chain recombines TRBV12-3 or TRBV12-4 with TRBJ2-7; 11 bases agree with TRBD2. J gave up 2 bases and V 5 bases, and 5 bases lay outside the gene matches. This CDR3 has 15 amino acids. DNA for the CDR3: TGTGCCAGCAGTGCCCCGGGACTAGCGGCCTACGAGCAGTACTTC. Its translation: CASSAPGLAAYEQYF.

The chain carries TRBV7-9 and TRBJ2-1, with 7 bases matching TRBD2. The CDR3 runs to 15 residues. CDR1 and CDR2 from the germline V gene are SEHNR and FQNEAQ (reference sequence). The J segment lost 5 bases and the V segment lost 4 bases, leaving 8 bases of the junction unmatched. Here the CDR3 reads CASSSGTNFDNEQFF. The CDR3 DNA reads as TGTGCCAGCAGCTCCGGGACTAATTTTGACAATGAGCAGTTCTTC.

The chain recombines TRBV15 with TRBJ1-6; 8 nucleotides agree with TRBD1. Germline V CDR1 and CDR2: LNHNV, YYDKDF (reference sequence). Trimming cost V 6 bases and J 10 bases; bases outside gene matches: 8. The CDR3 covers 14 residues. The CDR3 reads CATSKGQELSPLHF. The CDR3, as DNA: TGTGCCACCAGTAAGGGACAGGAATTGTCACCCCTCCACTTT.

This chain links TRBV2 with TRBJ1-2; a weak D match, TRBD1 (5 bases). Germline-derived CDR1 and CDR2 are SNHLY and FYNNEI. Trimming took off 3 bases at V and 4 bases at J, with 9 bases between the two ends. The CDR3 loop spans 13 amino acids. As DNA, the CDR3 is TGTGCCAGCAGTGACAGGGTGAGCTATGGCTACACCTTC. The encoded protein is CASSDRVSYGYTF.

V and J are TRBV6-1 and TRBJ2-5; D possibly matches TRBD1 or TRBD2 (5 bases each). This CDR3 region has 17 residues. The germline gives CDR1 MNHNS, CDR2 SASEGT. Trimming pared 3 bases from V and 0 bases from J, leaving 17 bases between. CDR3 region: CASSDGTNIEYQETQYF. The CDR3, as DNA: TGTGCCAGCAGTGATGGGACCAACATCGAATACCAAGAGACCCAGTACTTC.

A few counts support this clonotype. The chain carries TRBV19 and TRBJ1-2, with 9 bases lining up with TRBD1. With 5 bases clipped from V and 8 bases from J, the junction kept 12 bases outside the gene matches. Germline lookup yields CDR1 LNHDA and CDR2 SQIVND (reference sequence). The CDR3 totals 15 residues. DNA for the CDR3: TGTGCCAGTAGTTTGCCCGGGACAGGGCATCACGGCTACACCTTC. It is translated as CASSLPGTGHHGYTF. The whole variable domain, filled in from reference TRBV19 and TRBJ1-2, reads DGGITQSPKYLFRKEGQNVTLSCEQNLNHDAMYWYRQDPGQGLRLIYYSQIVNDFQKGDIAEGYSVSREKKESFPLTVTSAQKNPTAFYLCASSLPGTGHHGYTFGSGTRLTVV.

This clonotype has a handful of counts. CDR3 amino acids: CAISDFSGGALIYNEQFF. The CDR3 bases are TGTGCCATCAGTGATTTTAGCGGGGGGGCCTTGATCTACAATGAGCAGTTCTTC. The V and J genes are TRBV10-3 and TRBJ2-1; 11 bases map to TRBD2. Trimming at V came to 3 bases and at J to 3 bases, leaving 10 bases not matched to a gene. The CDR3 length is 18 residues. Germline CDR1 ENHRY, CDR2 SYGVKD.

This clonotype was observed a few times. The gene calls are TRBV12-3 or TRBV12-4 and TRBJ2-2; D might be TRBD2 (6 bases). The CDR3 spans 16 residues. V lost 5 bases and J 5 bases, leaving 18 bases between the germline ends. CDR3 region: CASSPLSRGETGELFF. CDR3 nucleotides: TGTGCCAGCAGTCCCCTTTCGCGGGGAGAAACCGGGGAGCTGTTTTTT.